These 26 T cell receptor beta chains came from one sample sequenced in a study of CD8 T cells in ankylosing spondylitis. TCRdb itself ran the 5' RACE reads through MiXCR, one entry per CDR3 protein. The sample records under 250,000 distinct CDR3 sequences, roughly 8.2% being singletons. The sample was blood, either unsorted or a sorted T cell fraction (not recorded which). All receptors come from a female donor with ankylosing spondylitis or in good health (not recorded which).

This clonotype was seen only a few times. V gene TRBV11-2 combines with J gene TRBJ2-3, with D tentatively TRBD2 (6 bases). The CDR3 consists of 13 residues. CDR1 is SGHAT and CDR2 is FQNNGV in the germline V gene. V lost 4 bases and J 6 bases, leaving 11 bases between the germline ends. Here the CDR3 reads CASSSGDGDTQYF. The CDR3 region has the DNA TGTGCCAGCAGCTCGGGGGATGGGGATACGCAGTATTTT.

This clonotype has a count of ten or more. V and J are TRBV7-8 and TRBJ2-7; the D call may be TRBD1 or TRBD2 (5 bases each). Trimming pared 5 bases from V and 0 bases from J, leaving 14 bases between. The V gene's germline CDR1 is SGHVS and CDR2 FQNEAQ. CDR3 length equals 15 residues. The CDR3 loop reads CASSPPREISYEQYF. CDR3 DNA sequence: TGTGCCAGCAGCCCCCCCAGGGAGATCTCCTACGAGCAGTACTTC.

This clonotype showed up just a few times. V is TRBV18 and J is TRBJ2-7; TRBD1 matches 9 bases. The CDR3 length is 16 residues. Per the germline V gene, CDR1 is KGHSH and CDR2 is LQKENI. The V gene end was trimmed by 5 bases and the J gene end by 5 bases; junction bases not matched to a gene: 13. The CDR3 sequence: CASSVMPGQGLHEQYF. Here the CDR3 DNA reads TGTGCCAGCTCAGTCATGCCGGGACAGGGTCTCCACGAGCAGTACTTC.

Ten or more counts support this clonotype. V usage is TRBV28 and J usage is TRBJ1-1; the match to TRBD1 covers 7 bases. The CDR3 has 14 residues. With 6 bases clipped from V and 2 bases from J, the junction kept 6 bases outside the gene matches. The germline V gene encodes CDR1 MDHEN and CDR2 SYDVKM. This chain's CDR3 is CASRRDRTNTEAFF. CDR3 DNA sequence: TGTGCCAGCAGAAGGGACAGAACTAACACTGAAGCTTTCTTT.

This clonotype was observed at least ten times. The chain's CDR3 is CSARVGSNYGYTF. The CDR3 bases are TGCAGTGCCCGGGTAGGCAGCAACTATGGCTACACCTTC. The genes are TRBV20-1 and TRBJ1-2; D ambiguous. Per germline, CDR1 DFQATT and CDR2 SNEGSKA (reference sequence). The CDR3 runs 13 residues. V was trimmed by 6 bases and J by 2 bases, leaving 13 bases between them.

V is TRBV20-1 and J is TRBJ2-3, with D possibly TRBD2 on 6 matching bases. Trimming took 1 base from V and 2 from J, leaving 13 bases between them. The CDR3 spans 15 residues. CDR1 is DFQATT and CDR2 is SNEGSKA in the germline V gene (reference sequence). The CDR3 region has the DNA TGCAGTGCTAGAGGGCGGAGGGGAATCACAGATACGCAGTATTTT. Amino acids: CSARGRRGITDTQYF.

Many counts were recorded for this clonotype. The V gene is TRBV7-9, the J gene TRBJ2-7, with a possible D match to TRBD2 (5 bases). The V and J ends lost 5 bases and 7 bases respectively, with 12 bases between them. Germline CDR1 is SEHNR and CDR2 is FQNEAQ (reference sequence). The CDR3 is 12 residues long. CDR3 sequence (DNA): TGTGCCAGCAGCCTCCCGCGGAGGGAGCAGTACTTC. As protein: CASSLPRREQYF.

This clonotype was picked up many times. The chain joins TRBV4-3 to TRBJ2-7, with TRBD1 as a possible D gene (5 bases). The length of the CDR3 is 15 residues. From germline, CDR1 is LGHNA and CDR2 YSLEER. The V and J ends lost 0 bases and 2 bases respectively, with 11 bases between them. This chain's CDR3 is CASSQDYKQAYEQYF. Written as DNA, the CDR3 is TGCGCCAGCAGCCAAGATTATAAACAGGCCTACGAGCAGTACTTC.

At least ten counts were recorded for this clonotype. This sequence joins TRBV27 and TRBJ2-3; D possibly corresponds to TRBD2 (6 bases). The germline gives CDR1 MNHEY, CDR2 SMNVEV (reference sequence). The CDR3 covers 16 residues. V shed 5 bases and J shed 1 base, with 16 bases lying between them. Here the CDR3 reads CASSPRRGTGTDTQYF. In DNA, the CDR3 is TGTGCCAGCAGTCCAAGACGGGGGACGGGCACAGATACGCAGTATTTT.

Ten or more counts support this clonotype. The genes are TRBV20-1 and TRBJ2-7; a weak D match, TRBD2 (5 bases). This CDR3 comprises 15 residues. Looked up from germline, CDR1 is DFQATT and CDR2 is SNEGSKA (reference sequence). Trimming stripped 0 bases from V and 5 bases from J, with 17 bases between. CDR3 coding DNA: TGCAGTGCTAGAGACCGGGCCCATGCGGGCAACGAGCAGTACTTC. Amino acids: CSARDRAHAGNEQYF.

Remarks on this clonotype: A read error is possible here, since a much larger clone lies one base away. The genes are TRBV9 and TRBJ1-2, with D perhaps matching TRBD1 (6 bases). The germline gives CDR1 SGDLS, CDR2 YYNGEE. The length of the CDR3 is 11 residues. The CDR3 DNA follows: TGTGCCGGCAGGGGATTGGGTGGCTACACCTTC. Translating it yields CAGRGLGGYTF.

On this clonotype itself: Being one base from a much bigger clone, this may be a read error. V and J are TRBV6-5 and TRBJ1-1; tentatively, D is TRBD1 (5 bases). Between the trimmed V and J ends, which lost 10 bases and 5 bases, there was a span of 11 bases. This CDR3 comprises 11 residues. Germline CDR1 and CDR2: MNHEY and SVGAGI. CDR3 coding DNA: TGTGCCAACAAGCGGGGGACTGAAGCTTTCTTT. The encoded protein is CANKRGTEAFF.

This clonotype was observed at least ten times. The rearrangement joins TRBV12-3 or TRBV12-4 to TRBJ1-5; D is unresolved. V lost 4 bases, J lost 3 bases, and 10 bases lay in between. The CDR3 is 14 amino acids. The DNA of the CDR3 is TGTGCCAGCAGTTCCCGACATGACAATCAGCCCCAGCATTTT. This sequence encodes CASSSRHDNQPQHF.

This clonotype has a count of ten or more. The V and J genes are TRBV6-5 and TRBJ2-5; no definite D call. V was cut by 3 bases and J by 1 base, with 9 bases left in between. Germline CDR1 is MNHEY and CDR2 is SVGAGI. The CDR3 spans 14 residues. This chain's CDR3 is CASSYSGVQETQYF. As DNA, the CDR3 is TGTGCCAGCAGTTATTCCGGAGTCCAAGAGACCCAGTACTTC.

This clonotype occurred many times. The chain couples TRBV7-3 to TRBJ2-2; 7 bases match TRBD2. CDR3 length equals 15 residues. CDR1 is SGHTA and CDR2 is FQGTGA in the germline V gene. The J segment lost 2 bases and the V segment lost 4 bases, leaving 4 bases of the junction unmatched. CDR3 DNA sequence: TGTGCCAGCAGCTCCGGGACTACTAACACCGGGGAGCTGTTTTTT. Translation: CASSSGTTNTGELFF.

This clonotype was recorded many times. The chain recombines TRBV20-1 with TRBJ1-2; 10 nucleotides line up with TRBD1. CDR1 and CDR2 from the germline V gene are DFQATT and SNEGSKA (reference sequence). Losses at the gene ends were 4 bases for V and 8 bases for J; bases not matched to a gene: 7. The CDR3 spans 13 residues. Here the CDR3 DNA reads TGCAGTGCTACCGACAGGGGGCGCGGAGGCTACACCTTC. Protein: CSATDRGRGGYTF.

The table lists this clonotype with a few counts. The chain uses TRBV7-2 and TRBJ2-7, with a weak D call TRBD1 (6 bases). Per the germline V gene, CDR1 is SGHTA and CDR2 is FQGNSA. The ends were cut back, 4 bases at V and 6 bases at J, with 16 bases in the middle. This CDR3 is built from 14 residues. CDR3 nucleotides: TGTGCCAGCAGCTCAAGCCCGACAGGACTCGAGCAGTACTTC. Protein: CASSSSPTGLEQYF.

Many counts were recorded for this clonotype. This chain uses TRBV4-3 with TRBJ2-7; a possible D gene is TRBD2 (6 bases). Trimming removed 0 bases at V and 4 bases at J, with 19 bases between. There are 17 residues in the CDR3. CDR1 and CDR2 (germline): LGHNA, YSLEER. The CDR3: CASSQDKAGLTPYEQYF. DNA for the CDR3: TGCGCCAGCAGCCAAGATAAGGCGGGATTAACCCCTTACGAGCAGTACTTC.

In this sample, this clonotype turned up a few times. The genes are TRBV29-1 and TRBJ2-5; 9 nucleotides align to TRBD1. Germline values: CDR1 SQVTM, CDR2 ANQGSEA. V dropped 3 bases and J dropped 5; count of bases not matched to a gene: 13. The CDR3 consists of 16 residues. This chain's CDR3 is CSVEGSRDRVIETQYF. In DNA, the CDR3 is TGCAGCGTTGAGGGGTCCCGGGACAGGGTCATCGAGACCCAGTACTTC.

Ten or more counts support this clonotype. This rearrangement joins TRBV28 to TRBJ1-3; D remains ambiguous. Germline V lookup: CDR1 MDHEN, CDR2 SYDVKM. V lost 3 bases and J lost 3, with 6 bases in between. CDR3 length: 13 residues. The CDR3 sequence is CASSLSYGNTIYF. As DNA, the CDR3 is TGTGCCAGCAGTTTGTCCTATGGAAACACCATATATTTT.

This clonotype has at least ten counts. The chain recombines TRBV5-4 with TRBJ1-2; 7 bases align to TRBD1. Per the germline V gene, CDR1 is SGHNT and CDR2 is YYREEE (reference sequence). Trimming took 0 bases from V and 4 from J; bases not matched to a gene: 6. CDR3 length: 15 residues. The CDR3 DNA reads TGTGCCAGCAGCTTGGACGCGGGACAGCGCTATGGCTACACCTTC. Residues: CASSLDAGQRYGYTF.

This clonotype has a count of ten or more. The chain combines TRBV3-1 with TRBJ2-1, with 9 bases fitting TRBD1. Germline V lookup: CDR1 LGHDT, CDR2 YNNKEL (reference sequence). Trimming cost V 4 bases and J 10 bases; bases outside gene matches: 5. This CDR3 region has 13 residues. CDR3 nucleotides: TGTGCCAGCAGCCGGACAGGGGAGGGGGAGCAGTTCTTC. It is translated as CASSRTGEGEQFF.

This clonotype was observed many times. The genes are TRBV7-9 and TRBJ2-7; 10 bases fit TRBD2. CDR1 SEHNR and CDR2 FQNEAQ come from the germline V gene (reference sequence). This CDR3 contains 13 residues. J gave up 5 bases and V 4 bases, and 2 bases lay outside the gene matches. CDR3 loop: CASSYLAGDEQYF. As DNA, the CDR3 is TGTGCCAGCAGCTACCTAGCGGGAGACGAGCAGTACTTC. Full variable domain (remainder filled in from reference TRBV7-9 and TRBJ2-7): DTGVSQNPRHKITKRGQNVTFRCDPISEHNRLYWYRQTLGQGPEFLTYFQNEAQLEKSRLLSDRFSAERPKGSFSTLEIQRTEQGDSAMYLCASSYLAGDEQYFGPGTRLTVT.

This clonotype was observed many times. The chain carries TRBV6-5 and TRBJ2-5; 7 bases agree with TRBD1. Germline V lookup: CDR1 MNHEY, CDR2 SVGAGI. The CDR3 loop spans 15 amino acids. J lost 2 bases, V lost 4 bases, and 7 bases had no gene match. CDR3 residues: CASSSLDRVQETQYF. CDR3 DNA sequence: TGTGCCAGCAGTTCTCTCGACAGGGTTCAAGAGACCCAGTACTTC.

This clonotype occurred many times. The V gene is TRBV29-1, the J gene TRBJ2-1, with a tentative D call TRBD2 (5 bases). In germline, CDR1 is SQVTM, CDR2 ANQGSEA. CDR3 size: 15 residues. V lost 3 bases and J 0 bases, leaving 12 bases between the germline ends. This chain's CDR3 is CSVDPTTSSYNEQFF. The CDR3 DNA is TGCAGCGTTGATCCGACTACCAGCTCCTACAATGAGCAGTTCTTC.

This chain links TRBV27 with TRBJ2-5, with a weak D call TRBD2 (6 bases). This CDR3 spans 15 amino acids. Trimming removed 4 bases at V and 9 bases at J, with 21 bases between. Germline V gene lookup returns CDR1 MNHEY and CDR2 SMNVEV (reference sequence). CDR3 in amino acids: CASSSAYVAREAQYF. The CDR3, as DNA: TGTGCCAGCAGTTCAGCATACGTAGCAAGGGAGGCCCAGTACTTC.